The rows below give T cell receptor beta chains drawn from one sample of a study of blood T cell repertoires in COVID-19. The table came from immunoSEQ multiplex PCR; TCRdb's copy has only in-frame clones and leaves some out. The sample has 250,000 to 350,000 clones; approximately 90% are singletons. Sequenced input: peripheral blood. The receptors were gathered from a woman aged 45-65 years with COVID-19, enrolled during active disease. Both conserved end residues are part of each CDR3. Each record gives: V gene, CDR3 protein.

TRBV19	CASSIVLRLPYEQYF
TRBV7-3	CASSLGGFSTEAFF
TRBV27	CASSLRTGNYEQYF
TRBV11-1	CASSHYEGSYNEQFF
TRBV12-5	CASVLGTPVSEQFF
TRBV30	CAWYSVRGPGTGELFF
TRBV5-6	CASSPPRGLAGGQVF
TRBV9	CASSVAQNTEAFF
TRBV6-5	CASRGRVGIEQFF
TRBV19	CASSPGGTQYF
TRBV29-1	CSELRVSYNEQFF
TRBV19	CASSRSGALTDTQYF
TRBV29-1	CSVAPDRDEQYF
TRBV27	CASSLAGGNTEAFF
TRBV19	CASSWTGRPMNTEAFF
TRBV29-1	CSAKRAGDYEQYF
TRBV15	CATSRDSLKRLAGGVQETQYF
TRBV7-2	CASSTAWSGRNNEQFF
TRBV5-4	CASSLDRAPTEAFF
TRBV6-5	CASKGVGPRYTF
TRBV13	CASSLGSSGTLVEQFF
TRBV7-2	CASSGWDRGYTEAFF
TRBV3-1/TRBV3-2	CASREASGEDEQFF
TRBV9	CASSVASGGEQFF
TRBV24-1	CATSDLDRYDNEQFF
TRBV7-9	CASSGGVVRTEAFF
TRBV5-1	CASSSLAGVGGYNEQFF
TRBV11-2	CASSLPQGNTEAFF
TRBV11-3	CASSPRAQGGPSQPQHF
TRBV3-1/TRBV3-2	CASSQVAGRYGYTF
TRBV7-2	CASSSAGFSEQYF
TRBV4-2	CASSQFRQGAGQPQHF